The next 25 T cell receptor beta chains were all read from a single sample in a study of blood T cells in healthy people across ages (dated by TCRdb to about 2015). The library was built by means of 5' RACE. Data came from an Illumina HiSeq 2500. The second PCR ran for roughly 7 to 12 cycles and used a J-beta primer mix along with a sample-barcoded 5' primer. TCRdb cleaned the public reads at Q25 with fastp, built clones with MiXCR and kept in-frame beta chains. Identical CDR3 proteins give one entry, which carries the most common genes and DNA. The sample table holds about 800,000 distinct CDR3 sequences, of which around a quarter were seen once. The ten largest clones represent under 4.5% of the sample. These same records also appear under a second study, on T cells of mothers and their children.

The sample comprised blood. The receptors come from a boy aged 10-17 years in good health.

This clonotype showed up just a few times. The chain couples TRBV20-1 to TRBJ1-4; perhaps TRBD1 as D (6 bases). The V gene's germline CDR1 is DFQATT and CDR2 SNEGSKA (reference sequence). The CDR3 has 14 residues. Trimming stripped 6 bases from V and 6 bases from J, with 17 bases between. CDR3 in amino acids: CSAANRDGDEKLFF. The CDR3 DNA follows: TGCAGTGCAGCCAACAGGGATGGGGATGAAAAACTGTTTTTT.

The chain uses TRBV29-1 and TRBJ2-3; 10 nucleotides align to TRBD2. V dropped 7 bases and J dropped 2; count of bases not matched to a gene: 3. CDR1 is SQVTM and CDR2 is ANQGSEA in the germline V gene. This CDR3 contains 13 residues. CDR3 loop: CSGTSGNTDTQYF. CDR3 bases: TGCAGCGGGACTAGCGGAAACACAGATACGCAGTATTTT.

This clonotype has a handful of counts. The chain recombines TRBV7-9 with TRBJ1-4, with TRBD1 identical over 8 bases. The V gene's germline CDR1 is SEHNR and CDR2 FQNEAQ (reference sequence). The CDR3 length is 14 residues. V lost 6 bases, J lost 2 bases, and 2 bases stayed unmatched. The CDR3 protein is CASRTGETNEKLFF. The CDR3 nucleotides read TGTGCCAGCAGGACAGGGGAGACTAATGAAAAACTGTTTTTT.

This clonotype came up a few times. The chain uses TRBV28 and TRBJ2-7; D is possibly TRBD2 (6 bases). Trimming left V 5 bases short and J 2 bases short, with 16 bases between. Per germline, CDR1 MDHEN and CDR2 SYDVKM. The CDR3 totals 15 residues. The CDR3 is CASSHGTPLTYEQYF. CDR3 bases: TGTGCCAGCAGTCACGGGACTCCGTTAACCTACGAGCAGTACTTC.

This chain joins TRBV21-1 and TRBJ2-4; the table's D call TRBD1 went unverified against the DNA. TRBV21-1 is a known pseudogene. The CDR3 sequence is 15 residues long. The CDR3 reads CASKSTGLAKNIQYF. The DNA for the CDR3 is TGTGCCAGCAAGTCGACGGGATTAGCCAAAAACATTCAGTACTTC.

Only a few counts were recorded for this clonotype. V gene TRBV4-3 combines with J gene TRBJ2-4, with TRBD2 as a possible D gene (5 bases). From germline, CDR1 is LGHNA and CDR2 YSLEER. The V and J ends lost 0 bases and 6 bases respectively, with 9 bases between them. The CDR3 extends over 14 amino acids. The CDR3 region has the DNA TGCGCCAGCAGCCAAGAACTAGTCGTAAACATTCAGTACTTC. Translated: CASSQELVVNIQYF.

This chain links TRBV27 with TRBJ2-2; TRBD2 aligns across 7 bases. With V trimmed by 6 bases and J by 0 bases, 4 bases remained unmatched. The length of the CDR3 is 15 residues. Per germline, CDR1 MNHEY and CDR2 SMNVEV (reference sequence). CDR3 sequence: CASRPSGANTGELFF. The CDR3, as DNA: TGTGCCAGCAGGCCGAGCGGGGCGAACACCGGGGAGCTGTTTTTT.

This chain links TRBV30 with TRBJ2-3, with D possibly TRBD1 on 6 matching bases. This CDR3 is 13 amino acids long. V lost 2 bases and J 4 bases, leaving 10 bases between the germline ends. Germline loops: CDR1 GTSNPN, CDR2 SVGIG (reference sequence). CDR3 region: CAWSSTGSDTQYF. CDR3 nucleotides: TGTGCCTGGAGTTCGACAGGTTCAGATACGCAGTATTTT.

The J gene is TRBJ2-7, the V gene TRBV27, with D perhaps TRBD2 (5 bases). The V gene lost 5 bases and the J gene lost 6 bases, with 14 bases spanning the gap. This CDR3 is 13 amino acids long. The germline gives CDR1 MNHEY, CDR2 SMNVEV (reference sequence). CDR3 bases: TGTGCCAGCAGTCCGTCGGACTGGGGCGAGCAGTACTTC. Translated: CASSPSDWGEQYF.

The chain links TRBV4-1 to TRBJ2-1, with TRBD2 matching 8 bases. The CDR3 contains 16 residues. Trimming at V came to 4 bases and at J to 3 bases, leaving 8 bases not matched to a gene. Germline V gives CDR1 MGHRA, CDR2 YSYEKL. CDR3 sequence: CASSLTSGPFYNEQFF. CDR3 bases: TGCGCCAGCAGCCTAACTAGCGGTCCCTTCTACAATGAGCAGTTCTTC.

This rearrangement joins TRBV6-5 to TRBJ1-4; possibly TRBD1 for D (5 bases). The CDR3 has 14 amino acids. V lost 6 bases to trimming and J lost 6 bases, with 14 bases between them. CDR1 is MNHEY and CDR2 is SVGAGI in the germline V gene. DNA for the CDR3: TGTGCCAGCAGCCGCGGGGGGAGAGATGAAAAACTGTTTTTT. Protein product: CASSRGGRDEKLFF.

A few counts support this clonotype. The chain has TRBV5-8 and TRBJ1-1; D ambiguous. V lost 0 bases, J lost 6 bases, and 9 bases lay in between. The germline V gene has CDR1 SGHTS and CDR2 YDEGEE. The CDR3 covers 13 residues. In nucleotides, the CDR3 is TGTGCCAGCAGCTTGGGGCAGTGGGCTGAAGCTTTCTTT. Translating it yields CASSLGQWAEAFF.

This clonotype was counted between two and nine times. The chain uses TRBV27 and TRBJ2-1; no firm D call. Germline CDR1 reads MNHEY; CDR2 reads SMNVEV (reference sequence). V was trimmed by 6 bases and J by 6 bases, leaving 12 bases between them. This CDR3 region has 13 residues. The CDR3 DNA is TGTGCCAGCAGCACCAAGTTATTCAATGAGCAGTTCTTC. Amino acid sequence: CASSTKLFNEQFF.

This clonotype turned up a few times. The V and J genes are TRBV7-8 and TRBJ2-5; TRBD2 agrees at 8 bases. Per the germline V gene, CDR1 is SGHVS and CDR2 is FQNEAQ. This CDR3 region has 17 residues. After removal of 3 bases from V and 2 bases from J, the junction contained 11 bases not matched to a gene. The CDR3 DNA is TGTGCCAGCAGCTTCCAAGGGACTAGTTATTTTCAAGAGACCCAGTACTTC. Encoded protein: CASSFQGTSYFQETQYF.

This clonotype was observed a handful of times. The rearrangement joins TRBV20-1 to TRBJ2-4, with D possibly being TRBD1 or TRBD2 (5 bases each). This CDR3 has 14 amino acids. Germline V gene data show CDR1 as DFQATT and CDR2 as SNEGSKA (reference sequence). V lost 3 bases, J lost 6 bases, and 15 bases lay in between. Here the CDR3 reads CSASARGRANIQYF. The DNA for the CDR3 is TGCAGTGCTAGCGCTCGGGGCAGGGCAAACATTCAGTACTTC.

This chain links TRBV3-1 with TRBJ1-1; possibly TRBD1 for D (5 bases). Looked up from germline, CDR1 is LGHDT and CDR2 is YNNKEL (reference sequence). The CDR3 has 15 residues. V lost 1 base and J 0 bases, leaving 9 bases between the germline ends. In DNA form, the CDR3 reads TGTGCCAGCAGCCAAGTGGGGACCATGAACACTGAAGCTTTCTTT. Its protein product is CASSQVGTMNTEAFF.

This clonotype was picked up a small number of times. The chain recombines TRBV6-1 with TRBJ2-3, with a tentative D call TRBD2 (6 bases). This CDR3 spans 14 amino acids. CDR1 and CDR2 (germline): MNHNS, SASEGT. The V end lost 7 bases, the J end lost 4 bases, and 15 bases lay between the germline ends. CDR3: CASTTLPGADTQYF. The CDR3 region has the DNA TGTGCCAGCACGACGCTGCCGGGGGCAGATACGCAGTATTTT.

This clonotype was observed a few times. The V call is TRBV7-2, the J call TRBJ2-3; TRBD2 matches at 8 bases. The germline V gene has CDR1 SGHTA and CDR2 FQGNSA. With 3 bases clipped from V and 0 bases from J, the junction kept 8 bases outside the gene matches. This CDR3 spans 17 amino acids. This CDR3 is CASSFKSGSSSTDTQYF. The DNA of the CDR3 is TGTGCCAGCAGCTTTAAAAGCGGGAGTTCTAGCACAGATACGCAGTATTTT.

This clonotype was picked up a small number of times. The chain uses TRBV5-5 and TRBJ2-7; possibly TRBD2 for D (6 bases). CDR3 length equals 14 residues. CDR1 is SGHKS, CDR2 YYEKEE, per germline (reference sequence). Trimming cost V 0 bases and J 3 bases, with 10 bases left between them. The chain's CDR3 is CASSLDAGYYEQYF. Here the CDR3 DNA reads TGTGCCAGCAGCTTGGACGCGGGATACTACGAGCAGTACTTC. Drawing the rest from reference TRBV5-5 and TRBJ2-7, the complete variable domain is DAGVTQSPTHLIKTRGQQVTLRCSPISGHKSVSWYQQVLGQGPQFIFQYYEKEERGRGNFPDRFSARQFPNYSSELNVNALLLGDSALYLCASSLDAGYYEQYFGPGTRLTVT.

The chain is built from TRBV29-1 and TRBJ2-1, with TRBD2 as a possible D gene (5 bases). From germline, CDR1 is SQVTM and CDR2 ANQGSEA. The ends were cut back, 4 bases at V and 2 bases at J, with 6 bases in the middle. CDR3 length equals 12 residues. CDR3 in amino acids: CSVGEPYNEQFF. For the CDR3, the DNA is TGCAGCGTTGGGGAGCCCTACAATGAGCAGTTCTTC.

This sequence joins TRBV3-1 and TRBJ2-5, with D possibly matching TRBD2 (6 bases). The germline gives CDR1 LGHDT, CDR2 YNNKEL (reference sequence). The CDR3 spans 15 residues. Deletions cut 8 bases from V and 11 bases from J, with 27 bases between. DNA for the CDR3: TGTGCCAGCGCCACGCCCGGGACTGCCTTGGGGGAGCAGTACTTC. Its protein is CASATPGTALGEQYF.

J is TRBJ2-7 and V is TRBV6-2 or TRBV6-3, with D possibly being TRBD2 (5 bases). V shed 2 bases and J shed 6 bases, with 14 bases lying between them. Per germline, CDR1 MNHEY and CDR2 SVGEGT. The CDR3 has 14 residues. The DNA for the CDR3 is TGTGCCAGCAGTTACCAAAGGTATCGGGGCGAGCAGTACTTC. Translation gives CASSYQRYRGEQYF.

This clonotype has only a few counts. The CDR3 protein is CSANTRGLAKNIQYF. The DNA of the CDR3 is TGCAGTGCTAATACCAGGGGCCTAGCCAAAAACATTCAGTACTTC. The rearrangement links TRBV20-1 to TRBJ2-4, with D tentatively TRBD1 (6 bases). The CDR3 is 15 amino acids. Looked up from germline, CDR1 is DFQATT and CDR2 is SNEGSKA (reference sequence). The ends were cut back, 4 bases at V and 0 bases at J, with 13 bases in the middle.

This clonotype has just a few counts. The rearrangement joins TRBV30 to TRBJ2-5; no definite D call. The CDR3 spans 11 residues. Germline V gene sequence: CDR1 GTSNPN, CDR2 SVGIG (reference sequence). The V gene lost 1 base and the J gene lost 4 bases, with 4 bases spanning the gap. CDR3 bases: TGTGCCTGGAGTGGAGGAGAGACCCAGTACTTC. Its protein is CAWSGGETQYF.

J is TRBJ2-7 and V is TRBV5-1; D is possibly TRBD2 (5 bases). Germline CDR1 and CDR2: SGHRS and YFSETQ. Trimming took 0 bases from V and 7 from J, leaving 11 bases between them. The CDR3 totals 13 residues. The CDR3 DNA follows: TGCGCCAGCAGCTTGGAACCTAGCCCAGAGCAGTACTTC. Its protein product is CASSLEPSPEQYF.